The 10 T cell receptor beta chains given below trace back to one sample, sequenced in a study of vaccination and CD4 T cells after COVID-19. The antigens for these receptors are not known. Sequenced with the Oncomine TCR Beta short-read assay was DNA taken from cultured CD4+ T cells. TCRdb reprocessed the PCR reads with MiXCR, giving one entry per CDR3 protein. The sample includes under 20,000 distinct CDR3 sequences, approximately 71% of them seen just once. The treatment is: roughly 11-day PBMC culture with coronavirus spike peptide pools or control peptides (ViraFEST assay). What was sequenced was CD4+ T cells from blood, cultured in vitro. All receptors derive from a human donor who had recovered from COVID-19.

The gene calls are TRBV7-3 and TRBJ2-1; 10 bases align to TRBD2. The DNA end is more similar to TRBJ2-7, so the J call may be wrong. Germline values: CDR1 SGHTA, CDR2 FQGTGA. This CDR3 comprises 14 residues. This chain's CDR3 is CASSSSGSNYEQYF. CDR3 in DNA: TGTGCCAGCAGCTCTAGCGGGAGTAACTACGAGCAGTACTTC.

The chain couples TRBV20-1 to TRBJ1-3; D gene uncertain. The CDR3 is made up of 12 amino acids. Deletions cut 3 bases from V and 4 bases from J, with 7 bases between. Per the germline V gene, CDR1 is DFQATT and CDR2 is SNEGSKA (reference sequence). The CDR3 sequence is CSASARGNTIYF. The CDR3 coding sequence is TGCAGTGCTAGCGCCAGGGGAAACACCATATATTTT.

The CDR3: CASSLGGSGSQETQYF. Here the CDR3 DNA reads TGTGCCAGCAGCTTAGGGGGGTCGGGGAGCCAAGAGACCCAGTACTTC. The genes are TRBV7-8 and TRBJ2-5; D is possibly TRBD1 or TRBD2 (5 bases each). Trimming pared 1 base from V and 1 base from J, leaving 13 bases between. This CDR3 has 16 residues. The germline V gene has CDR1 SGHVS and CDR2 FQNEAQ.

The chain carries TRBV11-1 and TRBJ2-3; D ambiguous. CDR1 and CDR2 (germline): SGHAT, FQDESV (reference sequence). The V and J ends lost 5 bases and 5 bases respectively, with 14 bases between them. This CDR3 is built from 14 residues. The DNA for the CDR3 is TGTGCCAGCAGCCAAAACCGGCACCAAGATACGCAGTATTTT. Translated: CASSQNRHQDTQYF.

This clonotype was recorded a few times. The chain recombines TRBV7-2 with TRBJ1-3, with D hard to call. CDR1 and CDR2 (germline): SGHTA, FQGNSA. CDR3 length: 13 residues. V was trimmed by 0 bases and J by 4 bases, leaving 4 bases between them. The CDR3 nucleotides are TGTGCCAGCAGCTTAGCGGCGGGAAACACCATATATTTT. It encodes CASSLAAGNTIYF. The variable domain in full, completed from reference TRBV7-2 and TRBJ1-3, reads GAGVSQSPSNKVTEKGKDVELRCDPISGHTALYWYRQSLGQGLEFLIYFQGNSAPDKSGLPSDRFSAERTGGSVSTLTIQRTQQEDSAVYLCASSLAAGNTIYFGEGSWLTVV.

The chain carries TRBV7-9 and TRBJ2-7; D may match TRBD1 or TRBD2 (6 bases each). The CDR3 loop spans 14 amino acids. The V end was cut by 3 bases, the J end by 6 bases, with 15 bases between. Germline-derived CDR1 and CDR2 are SEHNR and FQNEAQ (reference sequence). The CDR3 DNA is TGTGCCAGCAGCTTTACAGGGACTTCTACCGAGCAGTACTTC. As protein: CASSFTGTSTEQYF.

This clonotype was seen a few times. This CDR3 reads CASSLDRSGAEAFF. The CDR3 DNA follows: TGTGCCAGCAGCTTAGACAGGTCAGGAGCTGAAGCTTTCTTT. The chain recombines TRBV7-2 with TRBJ1-1; tentative D call: TRBD1 (5 bases). V lost 1 base, J lost 6 bases, and 12 bases lay in between. This CDR3 has 14 residues. Germline CDR1 and CDR2: SGHTA and FQGNSA.

The CDR3 is CASSPGVGDTQYF. CDR3 nucleotides: TGTGCCAGCAGTCCAGGGGTGGGAGATACGCAGTATTTT. The rearrangement joins TRBV27 to TRBJ2-3; TRBD1 might be the D (6 bases). CDR1 and CDR2 (germline): MNHEY, SMNVEV (reference sequence). This CDR3 is built from 13 residues. The germline V and J ends were trimmed by 5 bases and 5 bases, with 11 bases remaining between them.

The chain has TRBV5-1 and TRBJ2-3, with 7 positions matching TRBD2. In germline, CDR1 is SGHRS, CDR2 YFSETQ. This CDR3 has 14 residues. The V gene end was trimmed by 0 bases and the J gene end by 6 bases; junction bases not matched to a gene: 4. In DNA, the CDR3 is TGCGCCAGCAGCTTGGGGACTAGTACGGATACGCAGTATTTT. This sequence encodes CASSLGTSTDTQYF.

The chain has TRBV25-1 and TRBJ2-7; TRBD1 matches at 10 bases. Unmatched junction bases numbered 7, after V lost 10 bases and J lost 7 bases. The CDR3 extends over 12 amino acids. Germline values: CDR1 MGHDK, CDR2 SYGVNS. CDR3 in amino acids: CATRQGAREQYF. CDR3 in DNA: TGTGCCACTAGACAGGGGGCGAGGGAGCAGTACTTC.